A selection of T cell receptor beta chains follows, all from one sample in a study of shared clonotypes between healthy human individuals. TCRdb's table, derived via immunoSEQ multiplex PCR, lists solely in-frame clones and lacks some. The top ten hold more than 0.95% of the sample, which has some 2.1 million clones, about 95% seen once. The sample consisted of naive CD8+ T cells sorted from blood. These receptors were taken from a man between 18 and 29 years old in good health. CDR3s include the opening cysteine and the closing phenylalanine or tryptophan. The D gene is left open where the match is weak. Expanded clones are given a class, and other clones once, few, many or no size at all.

D	V	size	J	DNA	CDR3
.	TRBV7-9	.	TRBJ2-1	TGTGCCAGCAGCTTAGCGAGTCGGGGAAATGAGCAGTTCTTC	CASSLASRGNEQFF
TRBD1	TRBV7-2	few	TRBJ1-2	TGTGCCAGCAGCCCACACAGGGGAGATTTTGGCTACACCTTC	CASSPHRGDFGYTF
TRBD1	TRBV9	.	TRBJ1-1	TGTGCCAGCAGCCCCCTGGGACAGTTTAACACTGAAGCTTTCTTT	CASSPLGQFNTEAFF
.	TRBV7-6	.	TRBJ2-1	TGTGCCAGCAGCCCTCTCGAGTTGGGGGTTTATGAGCAGTTCTTC	CASSPLELGVYEQFF
.	TRBV9	.	TRBJ1-1	TGTGCCAGCAGCGTAGTTAGCAACACTGAAGCTTTCTTT	CASSVVSNTEAFF
TRBD2	TRBV2	.	TRBJ2-7	TGTGCCAGCAGTGAACTAGCGGGAGCCTCCTACGAGCAGTACTTC	CASSELAGASYEQYF
.	TRBV27	.	TRBJ2-7	TGTGCCAGCAGTTGGTCCGGGGGCGGGTACGAGCAGTACTTC	CASSWSGGGYEQYF
.	TRBV4-1	.	TRBJ1-4	TGCGCCAGCAGCCAAAGGGAACAGTTAAATGAAAAACTGTTTTTT	CASSQREQLNEKLFF
TRBD1	TRBV27	.	TRBJ1-2	TGTGCCAGCAGTTTGGGCGGACAGGGGGCGAGAAAAGGCTACACCTTC	CASSLGGQGARKGYTF
.	TRBV9	.	TRBJ2-2	TGTGCCAGCAGCGTAGCCAGGAACACCGGGGAGCTGTTTTTT	CASSVARNTGELFF
.	TRBV4-1	.	TRBJ2-1	TGCGCCAGCAGCCTGCACTACAATGAGCAGTTCTTC	CASSLHYNEQFF
.	TRBV4-2	.	TRBJ1-2	TGTGCCAGCAGCCAAGAGTTACAGGGTGAAGACTATGGCTACACCTTC	CASSQELQGEDYGYTF
.	TRBV9	.	TRBJ1-1	TGTGCCAGCAGCGTAGACAGGGTCACTGAAGCTTTCTTT	CASSVDRVTEAFF
TRBD1	TRBV6-7	.	TRBJ2-2	TGTGCCAGCAGTGGACAGGGGGCGCGGACCGGGGAGCTGTTTTTT	CASSGQGARTGELFF
TRBD2	TRBV7-8	.	TRBJ2-1	TGTGCCAGCAGCTTAGACCTAGCGGGTATTAATGAGCAGTTCTTC	CASSLDLAGINEQFF
.	TRBV9	.	TRBJ2-7	TGTGCCAGCAGCGTAGGCGGGTTCTCCTACGAGCAGTACTTC	CASSVGGFSYEQYF
.	TRBV9	.	TRBJ2-2	TGTGCCAGCAGCGTAGGGGCGGGGCCCGGGGAGCTGTTTTTT	CASSVGAGPGELFF
.	TRBV10-1	.	TRBJ1-5	TGCGCCAGCAGTGAGTCGGATGGGGGCGAACCGCATGGCAATCAGCCCCAGCATTTT	CASSESDGGEPHGNQPQHF
.	TRBV29-1	.	TRBJ2-1	TGCAGCCCTAGGAAGAGCGATGAGCAGTTCTTC	CSPRKSDEQFF
TRBD1	TRBV4-1	.	TRBJ2-2	TGCGCCAGCAGCCAAGACGCGAGGACAGGGGCCACCGGGGAGCTGTTTTTT	CASSQDARTGATGELFF
.	TRBV10-2	few	TRBJ1-6	TGCGCCAGCAGTGATTTGGTAACTTCACCCCTCCACTTT	CASSDLVTSPLHF
TRBD2	TRBV28	.	TRBJ2-1	TGTGCCAGCAGTTTCCCGCTAGCGGGGGGTGAGCAGTTCTTC	CASSFPLAGGEQFF
.	TRBV7-9	once	TRBJ1-1	TGTGCCAGCAGCTTAATGGCGGCTGAAGCTTTCTTT	CASSLMAAEAFF
.	TRBV9	.	TRBJ1-5	TGTGCCAGCAGCGTAGGTGGGGGAGGAGGGCAGCCCCAGCATTTT	CASSVGGGGGQPQHF
.	TRBV28	once	TRBJ2-2	TGTGCCAGCATCGACTCATACACCGGGGAGCTGTTTTTT	CASIDSYTGELFF
.	TRBV27	.	TRBJ2-4	TGTGCCAGCAGTTCGCAGGGTCCTAAAAACATTCAGTACTTC	CASSSQGPKNIQYF
TRBD1	TRBV2	once	TRBJ1-4	TGTGCCAGCAGAGGGACAGGGGAGGAAAAACTGTTTTTT	CASRGTGEEKLFF
.	TRBV20-1	.	TRBJ2-7	TGCAGTGCCCAACAAAACGAGCAGTACTTC	CSAQQNEQYF
.	TRBV5-4	.	TRBJ2-7	TGTGCCAGCAGCGGAAACAGGGACTCGATGGACGAGCAGTACTTC	CASSGNRDSMDEQYF
.	TRBV27	.	TRBJ2-1	TGTGCCAGCCAATTTCAGGGGGGGCGCCTTGCACCCTACAATGAGCAGTTCTTC	CASQFQGGRLAPYNEQFF
.	TRBV9	.	TRBJ1-1	TGTGCCAGCAGTCCCTACCAGGGTTGGGCTTTCTTT	CASSPYQGWAFF
.	TRBV9	.	TRBJ2-5	TGTGCCAGCAGCGTAGGAGAGACTAGTTTCACCCAAGAGACCCAGTACTTC	CASSVGETSFTQETQYF
.	TRBV30	.	TRBJ1-1	TGTGCCTGGAGTCGGCCCCAAGCTTTCTTT	CAWSRPQAFF
TRBD2	TRBV4-1	once	TRBJ2-3	TGCGCCAGCAGCGGACGAGCGGGATATACGCAGTATTTT	CASSGRAGYTQYF
TRBD1	TRBV19	.	TRBJ2-5	TGTGCCAGTAGTATAGCCTGGACAGGGGCAGAGACCCAGTACTTC	CASSIAWTGAETQYF
.	TRBV6-5	.	TRBJ1-1	TGTGCCAGCAGTCAGGGACCCGGTTTCACTGAAGCTTTCTTT	CASSQGPGFTEAFF
.	TRBV18	.	TRBJ2-7	TGTGCCAGCTCACCGGGTGGCGAGTCCTACGAGCAGTACTTC	CASSPGGESYEQYF